This entry lists 31 T cell receptor beta chains sequenced from one sample in a study of CD8+ T cells in alopecia areata. Treatment given: oral pan-JAK inhibitor, 5-10 mg twice daily. The sequencing template was cDNA reverse transcribed from extracted RNA. Assay: immunoSEQ multiplex PCR; the TCRdb copy retains only in-frame clones and omits some. Of some 180,000 clones listed, about half were seen once; the top ten hold roughly a tenth. The material was CD8+ T cells sorted from blood, obtained at week 52, from a patient treated with tofacitinib. These receptors were collected from a human donor with alopecia areata.

V usage is TRBV6-5 and J usage is TRBJ2-7; D unresolved. V lost 10 bases and J 0 bases, leaving 16 bases between the germline ends. The CDR3 is made up of 14 amino acids. From germline, CDR1 is MNHEY and CDR2 SVGAGI. The CDR3 bases are TGTGCCACCAGGAACCGGGTAAGCTCCTACGAGCAGTACTTC. It yields the protein CATRNRVSSYEQYF.

Only a few counts were recorded for this clone. The chain carries TRBV10-3 and TRBJ2-7; weak D call: TRBD1 (5 bases). From germline, CDR1 is ENHRY and CDR2 SYGVKD. CDR3 length: 16 residues. Trimming removed 3 bases at V and 5 bases at J, with 20 bases between. The CDR3: CAISDPDSRPTDEQYF. CDR3 bases: TGTGCCATCAGTGATCCAGACAGTCGGCCGACGGACGAGCAGTACTTC.

CDR3 loop: CAISDGRGFDQPQHF. CDR3 in DNA: TGTGCCATCAGTGATGGCAGGGGGTTCGATCAGCCCCAGCATTTT. The J gene is TRBJ1-5, the V gene TRBV10-3; 7 bases line up with TRBD1. V lost 3 bases and J lost 5; bases outside the gene matches: 7. The CDR3 is 15 residues long. Germline V CDR1 and CDR2: ENHRY, SYGVKD.

The chain employs TRBV12-5 and TRBJ2-6; TRBD2 might be the D (6 bases). This CDR3 contains 18 residues. Looked up from germline, CDR1 is LGHNT and CDR2 is FRNRAP. Trimming pared 4 bases from V and 1 base from J, leaving 17 bases between. The CDR3 DNA reads as TGTGCTAGTGGTTCCCGACGGGAGTCTTCGTCTGGGGCCAACGTCCTGACTTTC. Amino acids: CASGSRRESSSGANVLTF.

The V and J genes are TRBV11-2 and TRBJ2-1; D not resolved. CDR3 length: 15 amino acids. Between the trimmed V and J ends, which lost 2 bases and 8 bases, there was a span of 16 bases. Germline lookup yields CDR1 SGHAT and CDR2 FQNNGV. CDR3 coding DNA: TGTGCCAGCAGCTTACTTGAGGCCGTCCGACATGAGCAGTTCTTC. Encoded protein: CASSLLEAVRHEQFF.

This chain links TRBV5-4 with TRBJ2-1, with D tentatively TRBD2 (5 bases). CDR1 is SGHNT and CDR2 is YYREEE in the germline V gene (reference sequence). Trimming took 0 bases from V and 8 from J, leaving 6 bases between them. CDR3 length: 12 amino acids. This CDR3 reads CASSLAGDEQFF. CDR3 nucleotides: TGTGCCAGCAGCTTGGCCGGGGATGAGCAGTTCTTC.

About this clone: In the same sample, other DNA sequences code for this CDR3. V gene TRBV30 combines with J gene TRBJ1-6; no firm D call. V lost 1 base and J lost 4, with 8 bases in between. Germline V CDR1 and CDR2: GTSNPN, SVGIG (reference sequence). The length of the CDR3 is 14 residues. Here the CDR3 DNA reads TGTGCCTGGAGTGGCAGAAATTATAATTCACCCCTCCACTTT. It codes for CAWSGRNYNSPLHF.

The rearrangement links TRBV25-1 to TRBJ2-5; no clear D. The CDR3 sequence is 15 residues long. The V gene lost 2 bases and the J gene lost 5 bases, with 15 bases spanning the gap. CDR1 and CDR2 from the germline V gene are MGHDK and SYGVNS. The DNA of the CDR3 is TGTGCCAGCAGTGAAATCGGCCTGGATGAGGAGACCCAGTACTTC. This codes for CASSEIGLDEETQYF.

This chain joins TRBV13 and TRBJ1-2; no reliable D call. Per germline, CDR1 PRHDT and CDR2 FYEKMQ (reference sequence). The CDR3 extends over 12 amino acids. V was clipped by 4 bases and J by 3 bases, with 6 bases between them. The CDR3 DNA is TGTGCCAGCAGCTCAGAATACTATGGCTACACCTTC. Translation: CASSSEYYGYTF.

About this clone: A junction end diverges from the germline sequence, so it may reflect a read error. J is TRBJ1-1 and V is TRBV30; D gene uncertain. Germline CDR1 reads GTSNPN; CDR2 reads SVGIG (reference sequence). This CDR3 spans 10 amino acids. This CDR3 is CAWSIVTVTF. CDR3 nucleotide sequence: TGTGCCTGGAGTATTGTAACAGTGACTTTT.

The CDR3 region has the DNA TGTGCCAGCACCATGGGACCGAGGATCCCTGAAGCTTTCTTT. Translated: CASTMGPRIPEAFF. The chain combines TRBV5-4 with TRBJ1-1, with a tentative D call TRBD1 (5 bases). CDR1 SGHNT and CDR2 YYREEE come from the germline V gene (reference sequence). The CDR3 is 14 residues long. Trimming pared 6 bases from V and 6 bases from J, leaving 18 bases between. Combining the CDR3 with reference TRBV5-4 and TRBJ1-1 gives the whole variable domain ETGVTQSPTHLIKTRGQQVTLRCSSQSGHNTVSWYQQALGQGPQFIFQYYREEENGRGNFPPRFSGLQFPNYSSELNVNALELDDSALYLCASTMGPRIPEAFFGQGTRLTVV.

J is TRBJ2-7 and V is TRBV5-1; 8 bases are a match to TRBD1. J was trimmed by 3 bases and V by 0 bases; bases with no gene match: 2. Germline lookup yields CDR1 SGHRS and CDR2 YFSETQ. The CDR3 contains 14 residues. As DNA, the CDR3 is TGCGCCAGCAGCTTGGCGGGACAGGACTACGAGCAGTACTTC. Its translation is CASSLAGQDYEQYF.

This rearrangement joins TRBV5-4 to TRBJ2-1, with TRBD1 identical over 9 bases. The trim removed 4 bases at V and 5 bases at J, leaving 7 bases unmatched. Germline CDR1 SGHNT, CDR2 YYREEE (reference sequence). There are 15 residues in the CDR3. This CDR3 is CASSLRQGVHNEQFF. In DNA, the CDR3 is TGTGCCAGCAGCCTGCGACAGGGGGTCCACAATGAGCAGTTCTTC.

The J gene is TRBJ2-7, the V gene TRBV25-1; 10 nucleotides line up with TRBD1. With V trimmed by 6 bases and J by 2 bases, 1 base remained unmatched. The CDR3 covers 13 residues. In germline, CDR1 is MGHDK, CDR2 SYGVNS. The CDR3 nucleotides are TGTGCCAGCAGCGGACAGGGGGCCTACGAGCAGTACTTC. Translating gives CASSGQGAYEQYF.

The chain links TRBV7-9 to TRBJ2-7, with D possibly being TRBD1 (6 bases). CDR1 and CDR2 (germline): SEHNR, FQNEAQ (reference sequence). Between the trimmed V and J ends, which lost 5 bases and 6 bases, there was a span of 11 bases. The CDR3 length is 12 residues. The CDR3 sequence: CASSQLGAEQYF. The CDR3, as DNA: TGTGCCAGCAGCCAGTTGGGGGCCGAGCAGTACTTC. The complete variable domain, with remaining parts taken from reference TRBV7-9 and TRBJ2-7, reads DTGVSQNPRHKITKRGQNVTFRCDPISEHNRLYWYRQTLGQGPEFLTYFQNEAQLEKSRLLSDRFSAERPKGSFSTLEIQRTEQGDSAMYLCASSQLGAEQYFGPGTRLTVT.

V gene TRBV9 combines with J gene TRBJ1-2; the D gene is possibly TRBD1 (6 bases). The germline CDR1 and CDR2 sequences are SGDLS and YYNGEE. This CDR3 region has 14 residues. Trimming took off 2 bases at V and 8 bases at J, with 16 bases between the two ends. The CDR3, as DNA: TGTGCCAGCAGCGTCCAGGGGCCGGCGAGCGGCTACACCTTC. This gives the protein CASSVQGPASGYTF.

The chain joins TRBV19 to TRBJ2-3, with D unresolved. The ends were cut back, 4 bases at V and 8 bases at J, with 10 bases in the middle. Per germline, CDR1 LNHDA and CDR2 SQIVND (reference sequence). The CDR3 is 12 residues long. The CDR3 nucleotides are TGTGCCAGTAGTAGCCCTCCGGGTACGCAGTATTTT. It translates to CASSSPPGTQYF.

This chain joins TRBV13 and TRBJ2-7; D is undetermined. Looked up from germline, CDR1 is PRHDT and CDR2 is FYEKMQ (reference sequence). V shed 5 bases and J shed 3 bases, with 11 bases lying between them. The CDR3 runs 13 residues. The CDR3 DNA sequence: TGTGCCAGCAGCCCCCAATCACTCTACGAGCAGTACTTC. Residues: CASSPQSLYEQYF.

This rearrangement joins TRBV6-5 to TRBJ2-5; D is possibly TRBD2 (5 bases). V lost 0 bases, J lost 2 bases, and 7 bases lay in between. There are 14 residues in the CDR3. Germline CDR1 reads MNHEY; CDR2 reads SVGAGI. The CDR3 coding sequence is TGTGCCAGCAGTTACTCGAGACTACAAGAGACCCAGTACTTC. Amino acids: CASSYSRLQETQYF.

J is TRBJ2-1 and V is TRBV15; the match to TRBD2 covers 13 bases. CDR3 length: 16 amino acids. CDR1 is LNHNV and CDR2 is YYDKDF in the germline V gene (reference sequence). Trimming took 6 bases from V and 6 from J; bases not matched to a gene: 8. CDR3 DNA sequence: TGTGCCACCAGGATAGCCACTAGCGGGGGGGCCAATGAGCAGTTCTTC. Protein sequence: CATRIATSGGANEQFF.

The table lists this clone with a few counts. V and J are TRBV29-1 and TRBJ2-3; no definite D call. With 4 bases removed from V and 1 base from J, the gap between germline ends came to 3 bases. This CDR3 contains 11 residues. Germline CDR1 is SQVTM and CDR2 is ANQGSEA. This chain's CDR3 is CSVGGTDTQYF. The CDR3, as DNA: TGCAGCGTTGGGGGCACAGATACGCAGTATTTT.

The chain is built from TRBV5-1 and TRBJ2-5, with TRBD1 identical over 8 bases. The CDR3 has 14 residues. V lost 4 bases and J lost 5; bases outside the gene matches: 7. Germline lookup yields CDR1 SGHRS and CDR2 YFSETQ. CDR3 sequence (DNA): TGCGCCAGCAGCAACGGACAGGGCGGGGAGACCCAGTACTTC. It specifies CASSNGQGGETQYF.

The chain is built from TRBV27 and TRBJ2-7; D may be TRBD1 (6 bases). V gave up 2 bases and J gave up 5 bases, with 7 bases separating them. The CDR3 extends over 12 amino acids. Germline CDR1 reads MNHEY; CDR2 reads SMNVEV (reference sequence). CDR3 amino acids: CASSLPGDEQYF. Written as DNA, the CDR3 is TGTGCCAGCAGTTTACCAGGGGACGAGCAGTACTTC.

A few counts support this clone. The chain carries TRBV7-9 and TRBJ2-2; TRBD2 matches 8 bases. V shed 6 bases, J shed 6 bases, and the junction held 6 bases outside the gene matches. Germline V CDR1 and CDR2: SEHNR, FQNEAQ (reference sequence). CDR3 length: 14 amino acids. CDR3 loop: CASSHRTSPGELFF. Written as DNA, the CDR3 is TGTGCCAGCAGTCACAGGACTAGCCCCGGGGAGCTGTTTTTT.

The chain recombines TRBV9 with TRBJ2-3; D is tentatively TRBD1 or TRBD2 (6 bases each). The V gene's germline CDR1 is SGDLS and CDR2 YYNGEE. The CDR3 extends over 14 amino acids. The V and J ends lost 5 bases and 5 bases respectively, with 15 bases between them. The CDR3 sequence is CASSPGGRQDTQYF. DNA for the CDR3: TGTGCCAGCAGTCCTGGGGGGCGGCAAGATACGCAGTATTTT.

This clone was picked up a small number of times. This chain uses TRBV20-1 with TRBJ2-7; 8 nucleotides line up with TRBD1. With 6 bases clipped from V and 3 bases from J, the junction kept 1 base outside the gene matches. Germline lookup yields CDR1 DFQATT and CDR2 SNEGSKA (reference sequence). This CDR3 contains 11 residues. This CDR3 reads CSADRGYEQYF. CDR3 DNA: TGCAGTGCCGACAGGGGCTACGAGCAGTACTTC.

The rearrangement links TRBV6-6 to TRBJ2-7; 7 nucleotides match TRBD1. This CDR3 contains 13 residues. V trimming: 4 bases; J trimming: 2 bases; junction bases outside the gene matches: 2. CDR1 and CDR2 from the germline V gene are MNHNY and SVGAGI (reference sequence). The CDR3, as DNA: TGTGCCAGCAGTTCGGGACAGACCTACGAGCAGTACTTC. Translated: CASSSGQTYEQYF.

V is TRBV30 and J is TRBJ2-7; no firm D call. The CDR3 runs 12 residues. Trimming removed 4 bases at V and 6 bases at J, with 13 bases between. The germline V gene has CDR1 GTSNPN and CDR2 SVGIG (reference sequence). The CDR3 DNA follows: TGTGCCTGGACCAGGACCGTTGGCGAGCAGTACTTC. It yields the protein CAWTRTVGEQYF.

Notes on this clone: The sample carries other DNA sequences with the same CDR3. The rearrangement links TRBV27 to TRBJ2-7, with D unresolved. The germline V gene has CDR1 MNHEY and CDR2 SMNVEV (reference sequence). Trimming shortened V by 4 bases and J by 4 bases, and 5 bases separated the two germline ends. The CDR3 has 11 amino acids. The chain's CDR3 is CASSSSYEQYF. CDR3 DNA sequence: TGTGCCAGCAGTTCATCTTACGAGCAGTACTTC.

This clone was seen more than once but under ten times. The gene calls are TRBV4-1 and TRBJ2-5, with D possibly TRBD2 on 5 matching bases. The germline gives CDR1 MGHRA, CDR2 YSYEKL. The CDR3 contains 14 residues. With 8 bases removed from V and 1 base from J, the gap between germline ends came to 14 bases. The DNA for the CDR3 is TGCGCCAGCCGGGGAGCGCGGAGCCAAGAGACCCAGTACTTC. It is translated as CASRGARSQETQYF.

The genes are TRBV5-6 and TRBJ1-4; D may be TRBD1 (5 bases). With 2 bases removed from V and 5 bases from J, the gap between germline ends came to 10 bases. Germline V gene lookup returns CDR1 SGHDT and CDR2 YYEEEE. CDR3 length equals 14 residues. The CDR3 spells CASSFGGPNEKLFF. Written as DNA, the CDR3 is TGTGCCAGCAGCTTTGGGGGTCCGAATGAAAAACTGTTTTTT.